This T cell receptor (beta chain) derives from a study of blood T cell repertoires in COVID-19. For the study at large: Material from acute and convalescent COVID-19 was sourced from the United States, Italy and Spain. The cDNA or gDNA used as material had been derived from T cells, B-cell-depleted T cells, or PBMCs.

CDR1 is GTSNPN and CDR2 is SVGIG in the germline V gene (reference sequence). Trimming removed 5 bases from V and 5 bases from J, with 15 bases in between. The CDR3 totals 13 residues. This clone occurred a few times. Original processing notes: How many nucleated cells were present was estimated from reference gene primer amplification. The method was immunoSEQ multiplex PCR; TCRdb's version includes in-frame clones alone and lacks a portion of them. Clone size and V and J calls were adopted from that table, with D and trimming inferred from the DNA. Among some 210,000 clones, approximately 82% were seen once, and the ten largest hold roughly 2.9%.

The sample consisted of peripheral blood. The clonotype comes from a man aged 50 to 59 with active or convalescent COVID-19. This rearrangement joins TRBV30 to TRBJ1-1; D possibly corresponds to TRBD1 (5 bases). CDR3: CAWGIGGGTEAFF. CDR3 nucleotides: TGTGCCTGGGGGATTGGGGGGGGTACTGAAGCTTTCTTT.